This T cell receptor beta chain appears in the sequencing data of a study of cytomegalovirus exposure and HLA in healthy donors. This CDR3 region has 16 residues. Germline-derived CDR1 and CDR2 are KGHSH and LQKENI. Trimming pared 3 bases from V and 4 bases from J, leaving 16 bases between. Of note for this clone: Antigen unknown.

Study results and limitations: HLA alleles were associated with roughly 15,000 TCR beta sequences in a later analysis at 0.05 false discovery rate. Cytomegalovirus status was reportedly diagnosed by the classifier with high sensitivity and specificity.

With 60 Vbeta and 13 Jbeta primers, the PCR was carried out. Method: immunoSEQ multiplex PCR; TCRdb's copy keeps in-frame clones and lacks some. The sample records 150,000 to 200,000 clones, 77% being singletons. The sequence derives from a woman aged 40 to 50 in good health and CMV-seropositive. Sequenced: PBMCs. This rearrangement joins TRBV18 to TRBJ2-1; D ambiguous. CDR3 region: CASSPRPDTAYNEQFF. The DNA of the CDR3 is TGTGCCAGCTCACCCCGACCAGACACAGCTTACAATGAGCAGTTCTTC.